This entry lists 17 T cell receptor beta chains sequenced from one sample in a study of blood T cells in healthy people across ages. A second PCR of 7 to 11 cycles used a sample-barcoded 5' primer and a J-beta primer mix. TCRdb reprocessed the 5' RACE reads with MiXCR, giving one entry per CDR3 protein. The profile shows 760,000 or so distinct CDR3 sequences, 25% of them singletons. This same sample was also part of a study on T cells of mothers and their children.

The sample consisted of blood. The receptors were sampled from a boy younger than 18 in good health.

Written as DNA, the CDR3 is TGCGCCAGCAGCTTAGGGGACTACGGCGAGCAGTACTTC. Residues: CASSLGDYGEQYF. The chain employs TRBV5-1 and TRBJ2-7; TRBD2 aligns across 7 bases. Germline V gene data show CDR1 as SGHRS and CDR2 as YFSETQ. The CDR3 loop spans 13 amino acids. V gave up 2 bases and J gave up 6 bases; unmatched junction bases: 5.

This clonotype was counted only a few times. The junction differs from germline at one of its ends, possibly a read error. The gene calls are TRBV12-3 or TRBV12-4 and TRBJ2-3, with 8 bases identical to TRBD2. This CDR3 comprises 14 residues. For the CDR3, the DNA is TGTGCCAGCAGTATAGCGGGAAGCACAGATACGCAGTATTTT. As protein: CASSIAGSTDTQYF.

This rearrangement joins TRBV10-3 to TRBJ2-5; D gene ambiguous. The V end was cut by 5 bases, the J end by 3 bases, with 10 bases between. CDR3 size: 13 residues. Germline CDR1 reads ENHRY; CDR2 reads SYGVKD. As DNA, the CDR3 is TGTGCCATCAGTTTGAGAAAGGAAGAGACCCAGTACTTC. Protein product: CAISLRKEETQYF.

The table lists this clonotype with a few counts. The chain joins TRBV10-3 to TRBJ2-5; 8 positions agree with TRBD2. The J call may not be correct, given that the DNA end is closer to TRBJ2-1. CDR1 is ENHRY, CDR2 SYGVKD, per germline. The CDR3 loop spans 13 amino acids. This CDR3 reads CAIRTSANNEQFF. The CDR3 DNA is TGTGCCATCAGGACTAGCGCGAACAATGAGCAGTTCTTC.

There are many counts of this clonotype. The CDR3 is CASSWINQPQHF. CDR3 DNA: TGTGCCAGCAGTTGGATTAATCAGCCCCAGCATTTT. The gene calls are TRBV6-2 or TRBV6-3 and TRBJ1-5; no firm D call. CDR1 and CDR2 (germline): MNHEY, SVGEGT. This CDR3 comprises 12 residues. Trimming cost V 4 bases and J 4 bases, with 5 bases left between them.

In this sample, this clonotype turned up a few times. The chain joins TRBV12-3 or TRBV12-4 to TRBJ2-3; D is possibly TRBD1 or TRBD2 (5 bases each). The ends were cut back, 6 bases at V and 5 bases at J, with 18 bases in the middle. This CDR3 comprises 15 residues. Written as DNA, the CDR3 is TGTGCCAGCAGGAGACTCGGGGCTGGCATAGATACGCAGTATTTT. This sequence encodes CASRRLGAGIDTQYF.

DNA for the CDR3: TGTGCCAGCAGTTACCCTACCGGGAGGAACACTGAAGCTTTCTTT. This gives the protein CASSYPTGRNTEAFF. The chain carries TRBV28 and TRBJ1-1; no firm D call. V was pared by 4 bases and J by 1 base, with 13 bases between. The CDR3 extends over 15 amino acids. The germline CDR1 and CDR2 sequences are MDHEN and SYDVKM. Supplemented by reference TRBV28 and TRBJ1-1, the full variable domain reads DVKVTQSSRYLVKRTGEKVFLECVQDMDHENMFWYRQDPGLGLRLIYFSYDVKMKEKGDIPEGYSVSREKKERFSLILESASTNQTSMYLCASSYPTGRNTEAFFGQGTRLTVV.

This clonotype appeared a few times. The V call is TRBV27, the J call TRBJ2-3; D gene uncertain. The ends were cut back, 5 bases at V and 5 bases at J, with 14 bases in the middle. The CDR3 totals 14 residues. Germline V gene lookup returns CDR1 MNHEY and CDR2 SMNVEV (reference sequence). In DNA, the CDR3 is TGTGCCAGCAGTATTCATCCATCGGTAGATACGCAGTATTTT. It specifies CASSIHPSVDTQYF.

CDR3 DNA: TGTGCCAGCAGCTACGCCTCTGAAGCTTTCTTT. It codes for CASSYASEAFF. The gene calls are TRBV7-8 and TRBJ1-1; D not certain. CDR3 length equals 11 residues. Trimming took off 4 bases at V and 6 bases at J, with 6 bases between the two ends. CDR1 SGHVS and CDR2 FQNEAQ come from the germline V gene.

This chain connects TRBV9 to TRBJ2-7, with TRBD2 matching over 7 bases. This CDR3 contains 16 residues. Germline V gene sequence: CDR1 SGDLS, CDR2 YYNGEE. The V and J ends lost 4 bases and 5 bases, in that order; junction bases with no gene match: 15. In DNA, the CDR3 is TGTGCCAGCAGCATTGAAGCGGGACCTACCCCGAACGAGCAGTACTTC. Its protein product is CASSIEAGPTPNEQYF. Looking up the rest from reference TRBV9 and TRBJ2-7 gives the full variable domain: DSGVTQTPKHLITATGQRVTLRCSPRSGDLSVYWYQQSLDQGLQFLIQYYNGEERAKGNILERFSAQQFPDLHSELNLSSLELGDSALYFCASSIEAGPTPNEQYFGPGTRLTVT.

The chain combines TRBV7-9 with TRBJ1-1; no reliable D call. The germline V gene encodes CDR1 SEHNR and CDR2 FQNEAQ (reference sequence). The CDR3 length is 13 residues. V was trimmed by 5 bases and J by 1 base, leaving 8 bases between them. CDR3 in amino acids: CASSPDSNTEAFF. For the CDR3, the DNA is TGTGCCAGCAGCCCGGACTCGAACACTGAAGCTTTCTTT. The full variable domain, in which reference TRBV7-9 and TRBJ1-1 provide the parts outside the CDR3, is DTGVSQNPRHKITKRGQNVTFRCDPISEHNRLYWYRQTLGQGPEFLTYFQNEAQLEKSRLLSDRFSAERPKGSFSTLEIQRTEQGDSAMYLCASSPDSNTEAFFGQGTRLTVV.

This clonotype was observed a few times. V usage is TRBV7-9 and J usage is TRBJ1-1, with TRBD1 identical over 8 bases. This CDR3 is built from 13 residues. Germline-derived CDR1 and CDR2 are SEHNR and FQNEAQ (reference sequence). Losses at the gene ends were 8 bases for V and 0 bases for J; bases not matched to a gene: 2. CDR3 loop: CASQGALNTEAFF. The CDR3 DNA is TGTGCCAGCCAGGGGGCGTTGAACACTGAAGCTTTCTTT.

The chain uses TRBV9 and TRBJ2-1; 10 bases fit TRBD1. V lost 3 bases to trimming and J lost 7 bases; unmatched junction nucleotides: 13. Germline lookup yields CDR1 SGDLS and CDR2 YYNGEE. The CDR3 runs to 17 residues. This CDR3 reads CASSGPLDDRGLNEQFF. In DNA form, the CDR3 reads TGTGCCAGCAGCGGTCCCCTCGACGACAGGGGGCTGAATGAGCAGTTCTTC.

This clonotype was counted between two and nine times. The chain is built from TRBV4-1 and TRBJ1-1; D is possibly TRBD1 (5 bases). Germline CDR1 MGHRA, CDR2 YSYEKL. Between the trimmed V and J ends, which lost 0 bases and 6 bases, there was a span of 14 bases. CDR3 length equals 15 residues. In DNA form, the CDR3 reads TGCGCCAGCAGCCAAGAAGTGTCCTGGGGGTCTGAAGCTTTCTTT. It codes for CASSQEVSWGSEAFF.

Concerning this clonotype itself: One end of the junction does not line up with germline, which may come from a read error. The chain combines TRBV19 with TRBJ2-3; TRBD2 might be the D (5 bases). Germline CDR1 reads LNHDA; CDR2 reads SQIVND (reference sequence). This CDR3 is 14 amino acids long. CDR3: CASSISGGADAQYF. The DNA for the CDR3 is TGTGCCAGTAGTATATCCGGAGGAGCAGATGCGCAGTATTTT.

The chain joins TRBV29-1 to TRBJ1-5; D is undetermined. The germline V gene has CDR1 SQVTM and CDR2 ANQGSEA. The ends were cut back, 5 bases at V and 0 bases at J, with 8 bases in the middle. CDR3 length: 13 amino acids. The DNA of the CDR3 is TGCAGCGTTACGCACGGTAGCAATCAGCCCCAGCATTTT. Its translation is CSVTHGSNQPQHF.

About this clonotype itself: Because the CDR3 is missing its conserved closing phenylalanine or tryptophan, this is likely a read error. The limits of the CDR3 on the DNA are not certain, so only TCRdb's listed CDR3 is given. The V call is TRBV7-8, the J call TRBJ2-3. Both ends counted, the CDR3 spans 12 residues. CDR1 SGHVS and CDR2 FQNEAQ come from the germline V gene. CDR3 in amino acids: CASSLEGSHLTI.